This is a list of T cell receptor beta chains from one sample in a study of cytomegalovirus exposure and HLA in healthy donors. Libraries were prepared by immunoSEQ multiplex PCR; TCRdb keeps only in-frame clonotypes and omits some of them. The sample has about 180,000 clones; 75% to 90% are singletons. The sample was PBMCs. Receptors originate from a man aged 18 to 30 in good health and CMV-seropositive. CDR3s include the opening cysteine and the closing phenylalanine or tryptophan. A D gene is named only where the DNA matches it firmly. Expanded clones get a size class; other rows say once, few or many, or leave the size out.

V gene	clone size	D gene	J gene	CDR3 protein	CDR3 DNA
TRBV28	-	TRBD1	TRBJ2-3	CASAAAQGGTDTQYF	TGTGCCAGCGCCGCGGCACAGGGGGGCACAGATACGCAGTATTTT
TRBV4-1	-	TRBD1	TRBJ1-5	CASSPRTGEAQPQHF	TGCGCCAGCAGCCCCCGGACAGGTGAAGCTCAGCCCCAGCATTTT
TRBV28	-	-	TRBJ1-5	CASSLSGRQGQPQHF	TGTGCCAGCAGTTTATCTGGCAGGCAGGGACAGCCCCAGCATTTT
TRBV9	-	-	TRBJ2-3	CASKTGSTDTQYF	TGTGCCAGCAAAACAGGGAGCACAGATACGCAGTATTTT
TRBV29-1	once	-	TRBJ2-7	CSVVILYGTSRAYEQYF	TGCAGCGTTGTTATTCTGTATGGCACTAGCCGGGCCTACGAGCAGTACTTC
TRBV2	-	TRBD1	TRBJ1-2	CASSEEQGDGYTF	TGTGCCAGCAGTGAAGAGCAGGGGGATGGCTACACCTTC
TRBV6-5	-	-	TRBJ1-5	CASSSGHGQPQHF	TGTGCCAGCAGTTCGGGACATGGACAGCCCCAGCATTTT
TRBV19	-	-	TRBJ2-1	CASSISGSSYNEQFF	TGTGCCAGTAGTATTAGCGGAAGCTCCTACAATGAGCAGTTCTTC
TRBV6-1	-	-	TRBJ2-1	CASGGSLGTYNEQFF	TGTGCCAGCGGGGGGTCCCTGGGCACCTACAATGAGCAGTTCTTC
TRBV6-5	-	TRBD2	TRBJ2-1	CASSYSSGGYNEQFF	TGTGCCAGCAGTTACTCGTCGGGGGGTTACAATGAGCAGTTCTTC